This T cell receptor (beta chain) derives from a study of CD8 T cells in ankylosing spondylitis. Only a few counts were recorded for this clonotype. Its target is not known. As the method for making TCR beta libraries, quantitative 5'-RACE with molecular barcodes was used. TCRdb re-called the 5' RACE reads with MiXCR, one entry per CDR3 protein. Of roughly 250,000 distinct CDR3 sequences listed, around 9.1% are singletons. General study points: Certain motif variants had earlier been reported in reactive arthritis synovial fluid and blood. Researchers reportedly found disease-linked clones significantly enriched in matched ankylosing spondylitis synovial fluid. Fewer than ten highly homologous variants made up a TCR beta motif that seemed to typify ankylosing spondylitis blood.

Material: blood, either unsorted or a sorted T cell fraction (not recorded which). The sequence was obtained from a male donor with ankylosing spondylitis or in good health (not recorded which).

The CDR3 bases are TGTGCCAGCAGCACGTCCGGGACTAGCGGGAGTGGTGAGCAGTTCTTC. Encoded protein: CASSTSGTSGSGEQFF. The rearrangement uses TRBV7-2 and TRBJ2-1; TRBD2 matches at 14 bases. J lost 9 bases, V lost 5 bases, and 9 bases had no gene match. Germline loops: CDR1 SGHTA, CDR2 FQGNSA. The CDR3 contains 16 residues.